This passage covers 6 T cell receptor beta chains from one sample sequenced in a study of T cell responses to AZD1222 COVID-19 vaccine. Sequencing was performed with immunoSEQ multiplex PCR; in TCRdb, only in-frame clones are kept and a portion is missing. The sample contains roughly 77,000 clones, 85% to 95% of which appear only once. The sequencing here drew on peripheral blood, taken on day 0 of AZD1222 vaccination. Receptor source: an adult in good health.

The chain carries TRBV18 and TRBJ2-1; D gene ambiguous. V lost 3 bases, J lost 5 bases, and 23 bases lay in between. This CDR3 has 18 residues. Germline CDR1 is KGHSH and CDR2 is LQKENI. The CDR3 here is CASSPSAGIIINNNEQFF. CDR3 nucleotides: TGTGCCAGCTCACCTTCTGCTGGGATCATAATAAATAACAATGAGCAGTTCTTC.

The rearrangement links TRBV19 to TRBJ1-5; 12 bases match TRBD1. CDR3 size: 15 residues. The trim removed 6 bases at V and 10 bases at J, leaving 10 bases unmatched. Germline lookup yields CDR1 LNHDA and CDR2 SQIVND (reference sequence). The DNA of the CDR3 is TGTGCCAGTAGCGGGACAGGGGGCCCGGTAGGCCCCCAGCATTTT. Its protein product is CASSGTGGPVGPQHF. Using reference TRBV19 and TRBJ1-5 for the parts outside the CDR3, the full variable domain is DGGITQSPKYLFRKEGQNVTLSCEQNLNHDAMYWYRQDPGQGLRLIYYSQIVNDFQKGDIAEGYSVSREKKESFPLTVTSAQKNPTAFYLCASSGTGGPVGPQHFGDGTRLSIL.

The gene calls are TRBV9 and TRBJ2-2; D not resolved. Trimming shortened V by 4 bases and J by 5 bases, and 6 bases separated the two germline ends. This CDR3 is 12 amino acids long. CDR1 and CDR2 (germline): SGDLS, YYNGEE. CDR3 nucleotide sequence: TGTGCCAGCAGCTTGAGTACCGGGGAGCTGTTTTTT. It codes for CASSLSTGELFF.

The chain has TRBV19 and TRBJ1-2, with TRBD1 as a possible D gene (5 bases). The CDR3 sequence is 12 residues long. CDR1 LNHDA and CDR2 SQIVND come from the germline V gene (reference sequence). With 6 bases removed from V and 4 bases from J, the gap between germline ends came to 9 bases. This CDR3 is CASRRQFYGYTF. CDR3 bases: TGTGCCAGTAGACGACAGTTCTATGGCTACACCTTC.

The chain is built from TRBV27 and TRBJ2-1, with D possibly TRBD2 on 5 matching bases. The CDR3 consists of 15 residues. The germline CDR1 and CDR2 sequences are MNHEY and SMNVEV (reference sequence). The V and J ends lost 2 bases and 2 bases respectively, with 10 bases between them. CDR3 protein: CASSLIPGTYNEQFF. DNA of the CDR3: TGTGCCAGCAGTTTAATACCGGGAACCTACAATGAGCAGTTCTTC.

This chain joins TRBV5-4 and TRBJ2-1; TRBD1 agrees at 7 bases. The CDR3 extends over 15 amino acids. V lost 3 bases and J lost 2; bases outside the gene matches: 5. In germline, CDR1 is SGHNT, CDR2 YYREEE (reference sequence). CDR3 residues: CASSWAGTAYNEQFF. For the CDR3, the DNA is TGTGCCAGCAGCTGGGCCGGGACAGCCTACAATGAGCAGTTCTTC.